The 31 T cell receptor beta chains reported below all come from one sample, sequenced in a study of identical twins. TCRdb independently ran MiXCR on the 5' RACE reads; one entry per CDR3 protein. The sample has under 350,000 distinct CDR3 sequences; less than 9.5% are singletons. This sample was shared with a second study, whose subject was yellow fever vaccine responses in identical twins.

Sequencing was done on a sample of CD8+ T cells sorted from blood. These receptors originate from a woman aged 18-29 years in good health.

The V and J genes are TRBV11-2 and TRBJ2-5, with 7 bases matching TRBD2. Germline V CDR1 and CDR2: SGHAT, FQNNGV. The ends lost 3 bases at V and 1 base at J; junction bases unmatched: 8. CDR3 length: 16 amino acids. This chain's CDR3 is CASSFLTTSVQETQYF. Here the CDR3 DNA reads TGTGCCAGCAGCTTTTTGACTACTAGCGTCCAAGAGACCCAGTACTTC.

This clonotype showed up many times. The rearrangement links TRBV10-1 to TRBJ2-7; 8 nucleotides align to TRBD2. Trimming at V came to 5 bases and at J to 0 bases, leaving 9 bases not matched to a gene. This CDR3 spans 16 amino acids. Germline V gene data show CDR1 as WNHNN and CDR2 as SYGVQD (reference sequence). Written as DNA, the CDR3 is TGCGCCAGCAGTTATCGAAGCGGGAGCCCCTCCTACGAGCAGTACTTC. This translates into CASSYRSGSPSYEQYF.

This clonotype occurred many times. The rearrangement uses TRBV5-1 and TRBJ1-1, with D possibly matching TRBD1 (6 bases). CDR3 length: 16 amino acids. Trimming cost V 4 bases and J 0 bases, with 16 bases left between them. Germline V CDR1 and CDR2: SGHRS, YFSETQ. CDR3 sequence reads: CASSDGNRVMNTEAFF. Here the CDR3 DNA reads TGCGCCAGCAGCGACGGAAACAGGGTCATGAACACTGAAGCTTTCTTT.

This clonotype was counted at least ten times. The CDR3 reads CSVQGTSGGKYNEQFF. The CDR3 DNA reads TGCAGCGTTCAAGGGACTAGCGGGGGGAAATACAATGAGCAGTTCTTC. The chain combines TRBV29-1 with TRBJ2-1; TRBD2 aligns across 15 bases. From germline, CDR1 is SQVTM and CDR2 ANQGSEA. The CDR3 has 16 residues. With 5 bases clipped from V and 4 bases from J, the junction kept 6 bases outside the gene matches.

This clonotype was seen many times. This sequence joins TRBV29-1 and TRBJ2-2, with 8 positions matching TRBD1. The CDR3 loop spans 14 amino acids. The J segment lost 7 bases and the V segment lost 3 bases, leaving 7 bases of the junction unmatched. CDR1 is SQVTM and CDR2 is ANQGSEA in the germline V gene. As DNA, the CDR3 is TGCAGCGTTGAGGGGGCAGGGGGCAGCGGGGAGCTGTTTTTT. It encodes CSVEGAGGSGELFF.

A remark on this clonotype: At one end the junction does not follow the germline gene, possibly because of a read error. This chain uses TRBV30 with TRBJ2-2, with D perhaps given as TRBD1 or TRBD2 (5 bases each). The CDR3 is 13 residues long. Germline V lookup: CDR1 GTSNPN, CDR2 SVGIG (reference sequence). Here the CDR3 reads CAWRQGNTGELVF. In DNA, the CDR3 is TGTGCCTGGAGGCAGGGAAACACCGGGGAGCTGGTTTTT.

V gene TRBV19 combines with J gene TRBJ2-1, with 9 nucleotides matching TRBD2. V lost 10 bases and J lost 7; bases outside the gene matches: 14. Germline CDR1 LNHDA, CDR2 SQIVND (reference sequence). The CDR3 is made up of 15 amino acids. The CDR3 DNA sequence: TGTGCCACCCGGGATTGGACTAGCGACCCAAATGAGCAGTTCTTC. Protein product: CATRDWTSDPNEQFF.

This clonotype was found many times. The chain joins TRBV29-1 to TRBJ2-2, with 9 nucleotides matching TRBD2. J lost 1 base, V lost 2 bases, and 8 bases had no gene match. CDR1 is SQVTM, CDR2 ANQGSEA, per germline. The CDR3 covers 17 residues. For the CDR3, the DNA is TGCAGCGTTGAAATTTCCCCACTAGCGGGGAACACCGGGGAGCTGTTTTTT. As protein: CSVEISPLAGNTGELFF.

This chain links TRBV27 with TRBJ1-5; tentatively, D is TRBD1 (5 bases). Germline assignment: CDR1 MNHEY and CDR2 SMNVEV (reference sequence). V dropped 4 bases and J dropped 2 bases, with 9 bases sitting between them. This CDR3 contains 14 residues. DNA of the CDR3: TGTGCCAGCAGTTGGAGGGGTGGCAATCAGCCCCAGCATTTT. Translating it yields CASSWRGGNQPQHF.

The gene calls are TRBV12-3 or TRBV12-4 and TRBJ2-5, with D possibly matching TRBD2 (6 bases). V was pared by 7 bases and J by 0 bases, with 18 bases between. The CDR3 spans 16 residues. CDR3 amino acids: CASILPPLADQETQYF. CDR3 nucleotides: TGTGCCAGCATTCTTCCTCCTTTAGCGGACCAAGAGACCCAGTACTTC.

This clonotype was observed a handful of times. V is TRBV11-2 and J is TRBJ2-1, with D possibly matching TRBD2 (6 bases). Trimming removed 2 bases at V and 7 bases at J, with 15 bases between. CDR1 and CDR2 from the germline V gene are SGHAT and FQNNGV. This CDR3 region has 15 residues. CDR3 in DNA: TGTGCCAGCAGCTTATTCGGGAGCGAGGTGAATGAGCAGTTCTTC. It is translated as CASSLFGSEVNEQFF.

Only a few counts were recorded for this clonotype. The CDR3: CASSQQGAGEKLFF. CDR3 nucleotides: TGTGCCAGCAGCCAACAGGGGGCAGGTGAAAAACTGTTTTTT. The V gene is TRBV7-9, the J gene TRBJ1-4; TRBD1 agrees at 9 bases. V gave up 5 bases and J gave up 7 bases; unmatched junction bases: 5. Germline V lookup: CDR1 SEHNR, CDR2 FQNEAQ (reference sequence). The length of the CDR3 is 14 residues.

The gene calls are TRBV29-1 and TRBJ1-1, with unresolved D. CDR3 length: 14 amino acids. Germline V gene lookup returns CDR1 SQVTM and CDR2 ANQGSEA. V was clipped by 3 bases and J by 6 bases, with 17 bases between them. The CDR3 DNA reads TGCAGCGTTGAGTTGGGTAGGGTATCGGCTGAAGCTTTCTTT. Amino acids: CSVELGRVSAEAFF.

The V and J genes are TRBV24-1 and TRBJ2-2; D gene unclear. The V gene lost 3 bases and the J gene lost 3 bases, with 13 bases spanning the gap. Germline V gives CDR1 KGHDR, CDR2 SFDVKD. This CDR3 is built from 16 residues. The CDR3 loop is CATSDLSLSDTGELFF. DNA of the CDR3: TGTGCCACCAGTGATCTGTCACTTTCGGACACCGGGGAGCTGTTTTTT.

This clonotype was seen repeatedly, ten times or more. V gene TRBV7-9 combines with J gene TRBJ2-1, with D perhaps TRBD2 (5 bases). The ends were cut back, 5 bases at V and 8 bases at J, with 13 bases in the middle. This CDR3 spans 13 amino acids. CDR1 and CDR2 (germline): SEHNR, FQNEAQ (reference sequence). CDR3 residues: CASSPLDWDEQFF. The CDR3 nucleotides are TGTGCCAGCAGCCCCTTGGACTGGGATGAGCAGTTCTTC.

This clonotype has at least ten counts. The chain is built from TRBV27 and TRBJ1-5; D is unresolved. The length of the CDR3 is 15 residues. Germline assignment: CDR1 MNHEY and CDR2 SMNVEV (reference sequence). Trimming shortened V by 6 bases and J by 5 bases, and 17 bases separated the two germline ends. CDR3: CASSLGSLGDQPQHF. DNA of the CDR3: TGTGCCAGCAGCTTGGGCTCCTTGGGCGATCAGCCCCAGCATTTT.

J is TRBJ2-2 and V is TRBV30, with TRBD1 matching over 9 bases. The CDR3 totals 15 residues. The V and J ends lost 0 bases and 4 bases, in that order; junction bases with no gene match: 3. The germline CDR1 and CDR2 sequences are GTSNPN and SVGIG (reference sequence). This chain's CDR3 is CAWSVGTGLTGELFF. In DNA form, the CDR3 reads TGTGCCTGGAGTGTGGGGACAGGGCTCACCGGGGAGCTGTTTTTT.

There are a few counts of this clonotype. V gene TRBV7-9 combines with J gene TRBJ2-3, with 7 bases fitting TRBD1. Germline V gene data show CDR1 as SEHNR and CDR2 as FQNEAQ (reference sequence). Trimming at V came to 5 bases and at J to 1 base, leaving 9 bases not matched to a gene. The CDR3 is made up of 16 amino acids. CDR3 bases: TGTGCCAGCAGCCCCTACTGGGACAGCCGCACAGATACGCAGTATTTT. This codes for CASSPYWDSRTDTQYF.

The genes are TRBV11-2 and TRBJ2-1, with D uncertain. Germline lookup yields CDR1 SGHAT and CDR2 FQNNGV. V shed 0 bases and J shed 1 base, with 10 bases lying between them. The CDR3 totals 16 residues. In DNA, the CDR3 is TGTGCCAGCAGCTTAGAGCCCGAAAGGTCCTACAATGAGCAGTTCTTC. Its translation is CASSLEPERSYNEQFF.

At least ten counts were recorded for this clonotype. The chain combines TRBV29-1 with TRBJ2-7; D ambiguous. Trimming took 5 bases from V and 4 from J, leaving 6 bases between them. This CDR3 region has 10 residues. Germline V gives CDR1 SQVTM, CDR2 ANQGSEA. The CDR3 nucleotides read TGCAGCGTTCTGTCATACGAGCAGTACTTC. Amino acids: CSVLSYEQYF.

The chain is built from TRBV19 and TRBJ2-3; a possible D gene is TRBD2 (5 bases). CDR3 length: 14 amino acids. Germline V gene lookup returns CDR1 LNHDA and CDR2 SQIVND (reference sequence). V was shortened by 1 base and J by 5 bases, with 10 bases between the two germline ends. The CDR3 loop is CASSIVGDGDTQYF. Written as DNA, the CDR3 is TGTGCCAGTAGTATAGTCGGGGATGGAGATACGCAGTATTTT.

The chain combines TRBV6-1 with TRBJ2-3, with 8 bases aligning to TRBD1. Germline-derived CDR1 and CDR2 are MNHNS and SASEGT. V shed 6 bases, J shed 1 base, and the junction held 15 bases outside the gene matches. CDR3 length: 18 amino acids. The CDR3 DNA is TGTGCCAGCAGCTCCTTGGGCCAGGGGGCTGCCGGCACAGATACGCAGTATTTT. Translating gives CASSSLGQGAAGTDTQYF.

The rearrangement joins TRBV7-2 to TRBJ2-7; 7 bases are shared with TRBD2. Germline-derived CDR1 and CDR2 are SGHTA and FQGNSA. Trimming removed 0 bases from V and 4 bases from J; junction bases left unmatched: 6. This CDR3 is 15 amino acids long. The CDR3 is CASSLALGAGYEQYF. CDR3 sequence (DNA): TGTGCCAGCAGCTTAGCGCTGGGAGCGGGGTACGAGCAGTACTTC.

The chain joins TRBV6-2 or TRBV6-3 to TRBJ2-7, with no clear D. Trimming shortened V by 6 bases and J by 3 bases, and 9 bases separated the two germline ends. Per germline, CDR1 MNHEY and CDR2 SVGEGT. The CDR3 is 12 residues long. This CDR3 is CASSPNFYEQYF. The CDR3 DNA follows: TGTGCCAGCAGCCCAAATTTCTACGAGCAGTACTTC.

This clonotype has ten or more counts. The CDR3 nucleotides read TGTGCCAGCAGCCCGACAGGGGGCACTGAAGCTTTCTTT. It translates to CASSPTGGTEAFF. The chain couples TRBV7-9 to TRBJ1-1; the match to TRBD1 covers 9 bases. The V gene's germline CDR1 is SEHNR and CDR2 FQNEAQ (reference sequence). The CDR3 totals 13 residues. With 5 bases clipped from V and 4 bases from J, the junction kept 2 bases outside the gene matches.

This clonotype occurred many times. The chain combines TRBV29-1 with TRBJ2-7; TRBD2 matches at 12 bases. V lost 5 bases, J lost 6 bases, and 8 bases stayed unmatched. This CDR3 contains 14 residues. CDR1 and CDR2 (germline): SQVTM, ANQGSEA. The CDR3 nucleotides read TGCAGCGTTCTGCCTTTGACTAGCGGGAGCGAGCAGTACTTC. It specifies CSVLPLTSGSEQYF.

This clonotype has a handful of counts. The gene calls are TRBV7-9 and TRBJ2-1; the D gene is possibly TRBD1 (5 bases). The CDR3 is 16 amino acids. Looked up from germline, CDR1 is SEHNR and CDR2 is FQNEAQ (reference sequence). Trimming shortened V by 3 bases and J by 5 bases, and 17 bases separated the two germline ends. DNA of the CDR3: TGTGCCAGCAGCTTCTTAGAACAGGCAACCCACAATGAGCAGTTCTTC. Translating gives CASSFLEQATHNEQFF.

Ten or more counts support this clonotype. This sequence joins TRBV20-1 and TRBJ2-4, with D maybe TRBD1 (6 bases). Trimming removed 1 base from V and 3 bases from J, with 19 bases in between. Looked up from germline, CDR1 is DFQATT and CDR2 is SNEGSKA (reference sequence). CDR3 size: 17 residues. CDR3 nucleotides: TGCAGTGCTAGAGTGGGCCAGGGGCGTTTGATCAAAAACATTCAGTACTTC. Protein product: CSARVGQGRLIKNIQYF.

This clonotype was observed a few times. This rearrangement joins TRBV29-1 to TRBJ2-7; D perhaps matches TRBD1 (5 bases). The V end lost 4 bases, the J end lost 5 bases, and 18 bases lay between the germline ends. The CDR3 runs to 14 residues. The germline CDR1 and CDR2 sequences are SQVTM and ANQGSEA. DNA for the CDR3: TGCAGCGTTGTAGGGGTTCCTCGATACAACGAGCAGTACTTC. It yields the protein CSVVGVPRYNEQYF.

This clonotype was detected many times. The V call is TRBV5-1, the J call TRBJ2-1; D gene unclear. Deletions cut 1 base from V and 6 bases from J, with 8 bases between. The germline CDR1 and CDR2 sequences are SGHRS and YFSETQ. This CDR3 spans 13 amino acids. The CDR3 DNA is TGCGCCAGCAGCTTGCATCAGGCCAATGAGCAGTTCTTC. Translating it yields CASSLHQANEQFF.

The J gene is TRBJ2-2, the V gene TRBV12-5, with 9 bases fitting TRBD2. The CDR3 has 18 residues. After removal of 7 bases from V and 5 bases from J, the junction contained 17 bases not matched to a gene. Germline CDR1 and CDR2: LGHNT and FRNRAP. This CDR3 reads CASALAVREGQGTGELFF. The CDR3 DNA is TGTGCTAGTGCCCTGGCGGTGCGGGAGGGCCAAGGTACCGGGGAGCTGTTTTTT.